The entry that follows covers one T cell receptor (beta chain) sequence. These data belong to a study of blood T cell repertoires in COVID-19. Study-wide background: From T cells, B-cell-depleted T cells, or PBMCs came the material, which was cDNA or gDNA.

As handled by the study authors: Estimation of nucleated cell counts was performed using reference gene primer amplification. Using immunoSEQ multiplex PCR, the repertoire was profiled, and TCRdb retains in-frame clones only, with some absent. The V and J calls and clone size were taken over from that table, and D and trimming were inferred from the DNA. The data hold around 39,000 clones, with about nine tenths observed a single time. The CDR3 runs 19 residues. Germline V gene lookup returns CDR1 LGHDT and CDR2 YNNKEL (reference sequence). V lost 0 bases, J lost 2 bases, and 8 bases stayed unmatched.

This sequence joins TRBV3-1 (or the pseudogene TRBV3-2) and TRBJ2-2, with 11 bases that match TRBD2. The receptor comes from a man in his 60s with active COVID-19. Sequenced: peripheral blood. CDR3 in amino acids: CASSQERRSGRANTGELFF. CDR3 sequence (DNA): TGTGCCAGCAGCCAAGAAAGGCGTAGCGGGAGGGCCAACACCGGGGAGCTGTTTTTT.